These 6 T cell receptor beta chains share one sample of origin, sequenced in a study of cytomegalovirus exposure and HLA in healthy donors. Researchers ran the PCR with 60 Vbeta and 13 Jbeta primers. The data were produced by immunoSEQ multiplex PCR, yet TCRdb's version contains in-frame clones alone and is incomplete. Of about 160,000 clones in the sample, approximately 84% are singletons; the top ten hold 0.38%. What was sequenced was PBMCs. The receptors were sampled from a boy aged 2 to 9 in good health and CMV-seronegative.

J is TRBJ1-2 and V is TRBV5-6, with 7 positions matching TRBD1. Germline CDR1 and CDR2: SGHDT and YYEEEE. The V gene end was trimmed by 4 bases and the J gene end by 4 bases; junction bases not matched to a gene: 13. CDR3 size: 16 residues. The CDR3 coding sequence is TGTGCCAGCAGCCTAGGGACAGCCGCTTATTCCTATGGCTACACCTTC. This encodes CASSLGTAAYSYGYTF.

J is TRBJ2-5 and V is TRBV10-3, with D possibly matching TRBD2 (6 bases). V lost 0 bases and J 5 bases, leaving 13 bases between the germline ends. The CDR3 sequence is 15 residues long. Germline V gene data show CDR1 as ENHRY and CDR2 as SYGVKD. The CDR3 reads CAISESFGGSETQYF. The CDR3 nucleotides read TGTGCCATCAGTGAGTCTTTTGGGGGGTCGGAGACCCAGTACTTC.

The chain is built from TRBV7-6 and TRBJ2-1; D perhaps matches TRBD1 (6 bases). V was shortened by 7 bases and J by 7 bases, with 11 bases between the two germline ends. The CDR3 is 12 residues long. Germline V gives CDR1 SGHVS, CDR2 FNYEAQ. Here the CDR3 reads CASTSGANEQFF. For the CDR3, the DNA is TGTGCCAGCACCTCAGGGGCGAATGAGCAGTTCTTC.

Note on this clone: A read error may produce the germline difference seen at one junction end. The CDR3 nucleotides read TGTGCCAGCAGTCTATCCGGGACAAGCTATGGCTACACCTTC. Protein product: CASSLSGTSYGYTF. The chain has TRBV27 and TRBJ1-2, with D possibly TRBD1 on 6 matching bases. The germline V gene encodes CDR1 MNHEY and CDR2 SMNVEV (reference sequence). The CDR3 is 14 residues long.

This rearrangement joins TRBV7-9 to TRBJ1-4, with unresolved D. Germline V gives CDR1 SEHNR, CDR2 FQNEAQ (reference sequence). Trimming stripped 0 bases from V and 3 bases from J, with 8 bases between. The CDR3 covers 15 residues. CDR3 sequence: CASSLARTSNEKLFF. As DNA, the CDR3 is TGTGCCAGCAGCTTAGCGCGAACTTCTAATGAAAAACTGTTTTTT.

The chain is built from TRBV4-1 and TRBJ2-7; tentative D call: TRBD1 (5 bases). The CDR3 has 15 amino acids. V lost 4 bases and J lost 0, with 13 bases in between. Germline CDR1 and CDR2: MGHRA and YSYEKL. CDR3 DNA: TGCGCCAGCAGCCTTGAAATAGGACACTCCTACGAGCAGTACTTC. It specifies CASSLEIGHSYEQYF.